Listed below are T cell receptor beta chains from one sample, sequenced in a study of PD-1 blockade in classical Hodgkin lymphoma. Produced via immunoSEQ multiplex PCR; TCRdb's table is partial and in-frame only. Of approximately 50,000 clones listed, more than 75% are singletons. The specimen comprised peripheral blood mononuclear cells (PBMCs), sampled before the second cycle of nivolumab. These receptors were collected from a human donor with classical Hodgkin lymphoma. Both conserved end residues are part of each CDR3. D genes are given only for firm matches. Clone size appears in some rows only: once, few, many, or a class for an expanded clone.

v_gene	j_gene	d_gene	abundance	CDR3aa	CDR3nt
TRBV6-5	TRBJ1-5	NA	NA	CASSYLAGNQPQHF	TGTGCCAGCAGTTATTTGGCCGGGAATCAGCCCCAGCATTTT
TRBV29-1	TRBJ2-7	NA	NA	CSVYDSLYEQYF	TGCAGCGTCTACGACAGCCTCTACGAGCAGTACTTC
TRBV13	TRBJ1-6	TRBD1	NA	CASSHRGDRASPLHF	TGTGCCAGCAGCCATCGTGGCGACAGGGCGTCACCCCTCCACTTT
TRBV5-1	TRBJ2-1	TRBD2	NA	CASSLLLAGVVSEQFF	TGCGCCAGCAGCTTGTTACTAGCGGGGGTAGTCAGTGAGCAGTTCTTC
TRBV12-5	TRBJ2-2	NA	NA	CASERPSSGELFF	TGTGCTAGTGAGAGGCCCTCGTCCGGGGAGCTGTTTTTT
TRBV5-1	TRBJ1-2	TRBD1	once	CASQGTDEYNYGYTF	TGCGCCAGCCAGGGGACAGATGAATATAACTATGGCTACACCTTC
TRBV4-1	TRBJ2-7	NA	NA	CASSQTPDNYEQYF	TGCGCCAGCAGCCAAACGCCCGACAACTACGAGCAGTACTTC
TRBV7-9	TRBJ1-2	TRBD1	NA	CASSLADRGYTF	TGTGCCAGCAGCTTAGCGGACAGGGGCTACACCTTC
TRBV5-1	TRBJ2-7	NA	NA	CASSVDRVLEEQYF	TGCGCCAGCAGCGTCGACCGGGTGTTGGAGGAGCAGTACTTC
TRBV27	TRBJ2-1	NA	NA	CASSWEARYNEQFF	TGTGCCAGCAGTTGGGAGGCCCGATACAATGAGCAGTTCTTC
TRBV2	TRBJ1-6	TRBD1	few	CATSQGGRESPLHF	TGTGCCACCAGCCAGGGGGGACGGGAATCACCCCTCCACTTT
TRBV21-1	TRBJ1-4	NA	NA	CASSCSRSRQRVNEKLFF	TGTGCCAGCAGCTGTAGTCGAAGTAGGCAGCGAGTTAATGAAAAACTGTTTTTT
TRBV7-9	TRBJ1-1	NA	NA	CASNSRGLNTEAFF	TGTGCCAGCAACAGCAGGGGTTTGAACACTGAAGCTTTCTTT
TRBV5-1	TRBJ2-7	NA	NA	CASRGRGGFYEQYF	TGCGCCAGCCGGGGCCGGGGAGGATTTTACGAGCAGTACTTC
TRBV5-1	TRBJ1-1	TRBD1	NA	CASSPQPGGNTEAFF	TGCGCCAGCAGCCCTCAACCAGGGGGCAACACTGAAGCTTTCTTT
TRBV29-1	TRBJ2-7	NA	NA	CSVVYSSYEQYF	TGCAGCGTTGTTTACAGCTCCTACGAGCAGTACTTC
TRBV5-1	TRBJ2-3	NA	NA	CASSLGGGSTDTQYF	TGCGCCAGCAGCTTGGGTGGGGGGAGCACAGATACGCAGTATTTT
TRBV4-1	TRBJ1-4	TRBD1	NA	CASSQDGGQGATNEKLFF	TGCGCCAGCAGCCAAGATGGGGGACAGGGAGCAACTAATGAAAAACTGTTTTTT
TRBV27	TRBJ2-3	NA	NA	CASSRQNTDTQYF	TGTGCCAGCTCCCGACAGAACACAGATACGCAGTATTTT
TRBV5-6	TRBJ2-6	NA	once	CASRTVKSQSRANVLTF	TGTGCCAGCCGTACGGTCAAGTCACAAAGTCGGGCCAACGTCCTGACTTTC
TRBV6-4	TRBJ2-7	NA	once	CASRDGNYEQYF	TGTGCCAGCAGAGATGGGAACTACGAGCAGTACTTC
TRBV5-1	TRBJ2-2	NA	once	CASSSPGLSNTGELFF	TGCGCCAGCAGCTCCCCGGGACTTTCGAACACCGGGGAGCTGTTTTTT
TRBV5-1	TRBJ1-5	NA	NA	CASSLGDLKGSGQPQHF	TGCGCCAGCAGCTTGGGTGATTTGAAGGGTTCGGGCCAGCCCCAGCATTTT
TRBV7-9	TRBJ2-5	NA	NA	CASSLAGETQYF	TGTGCCAGCAGCTTAGCGGGGGAGACCCAGTACTTC
TRBV10-3	TRBJ1-1	TRBD1	NA	CTISEGDRVGTEAFF	TGTACCATCAGTGAGGGCGACAGGGTGGGCACTGAAGCTTTCTTT
TRBV27	TRBJ1-6	TRBD1	NA	CASTDRLWSSYNSPLHF	TGTGCCAGCACGGACAGGCTCTGGAGCTCCTATAATTCACCCCTCCACTTT
TRBV5-1	TRBJ2-7	TRBD1	NA	CASSLFGTGYEQYF	TGCGCCAGCAGCTTGTTCGGGACAGGCTACGAGCAGTACTTC
TRBV6-6	TRBJ1-2	NA	NA	CASREKTGNKNGYTF	TGTGCCAGCAGAGAGAAAACAGGGAATAAAAATGGCTACACCTTC
TRBV2	TRBJ1-4	NA	once	CASSESGRNEKLFF	TGTGCCAGCAGTGAGTCAGGGCGAAATGAAAAACTGTTTTTT
TRBV5-1	TRBJ1-2	TRBD1	NA	CASSSGTGSYGYTF	TGCGCCAGCAGCTCGGGGACAGGGTCCTATGGCTACACCTTC
TRBV5-5	TRBJ2-1	NA	NA	CASSLTRRGEQFF	TGTGCCAGCAGCTTGACTAGGCGGGGTGAGCAGTTCTTC
TRBV30	TRBJ1-1	NA	NA	CAWSVRSLKNTEAFF	TGTGCCTGGAGTGTAAGAAGCCTCAAAAACACTGAAGCTTTCTTT
TRBV6-6	TRBJ1-2	TRBD1	NA	CASSRGGQINYGYTF	TGTGCCAGCAGTCGAGGGGGACAGATTAACTATGGCTACACCTTC
TRBV4-1	TRBJ2-7	NA	NA	CASSLGRVGYEQYF	TGCGCCAGCAGCCTCGGACGGGTTGGCTACGAGCAGTACTTC
TRBV6-5	TRBJ1-3	NA	NA	CASSYEVSGNTIYF	TGTGCCAGCAGTTATGAGGTCTCTGGAAACACCATATATTTT
TRBV6-5	TRBJ1-6	NA	NA	CASGQGFAPLHF	TGTGCCAGCGGGCAGGGCTTTGCACCCCTCCACTTT
TRBV7-9	TRBJ2-7	NA	NA	CASSNPGTYEQYF	TGTGCCAGCAGCAATCCTGGGACTTACGAGCAGTACTTC
TRBV6-6	TRBJ2-1	NA	NA	CASSPGGRGPPDEQFF	TGTGCCAGCAGTCCCGGGGGGCGGGGCCCCCCCGATGAGCAGTTCTTC
TRBV2	TRBJ2-3	NA	NA	CASSESRRTHTDTQYF	TGTGCCAGCAGTGAAAGTAGGCGCACACACACAGATACGCAGTATTTT
TRBV5-1	TRBJ2-7	NA	NA	CASGRGGNYEQYF	TGCGCCAGCGGTAGGGGTGGGAATTACGAGCAGTACTTC
TRBV5-1	TRBJ2-6	NA	NA	CASSGGQDRAGANVLTF	TGCGCCAGCAGCGGGGGTCAGGACCGAGCTGGGGCCAACGTCCTGACTTTC
TRBV29-1	TRBJ2-5	NA	NA	CSVAQGEQETQYF	TGCAGCGTTGCACAGGGTGAACAAGAGACCCAGTACTTC
TRBV2	TRBJ2-7	TRBD1	NA	CASTEQGTGSNEQYF	TGTGCCAGCACCGAACAGGGGACAGGGTCCAACGAGCAGTACTTC
TRBV10-3	TRBJ2-7	NA	once	CAISGGRAESYEQYF	TGTGCCATCAGTGGGGGGCGAGCGGAATCCTACGAGCAGTACTTC